This T cell receptor beta chain is from a study of blood T cell repertoires in COVID-19. Sequencing was performed with immunoSEQ multiplex PCR; in TCRdb, only in-frame clones are kept and a portion is missing. The table shows approximately 310,000 clones, with 85% occurring only once. CDR3 length: 16 residues. Germline CDR1 and CDR2: MGHDK and SYGVNS. V dropped 0 bases and J dropped 7 bases, with 15 bases sitting between them. The sequenced sample was PBMCs or T cells enriched from blood (not recorded which). This TCR was sampled from a woman aged 25 to 45 who had been exposed to COVID-19. This chain uses TRBV25-1 with TRBJ1-4; perhaps TRBD1 as D (6 bases). The chain's CDR3 is CASSEYLQGRGEKLFF. For the CDR3, the DNA is TGTGCCAGCAGTGAATATTTGCAGGGGCGAGGTGAAAAACTGTTTTTT.